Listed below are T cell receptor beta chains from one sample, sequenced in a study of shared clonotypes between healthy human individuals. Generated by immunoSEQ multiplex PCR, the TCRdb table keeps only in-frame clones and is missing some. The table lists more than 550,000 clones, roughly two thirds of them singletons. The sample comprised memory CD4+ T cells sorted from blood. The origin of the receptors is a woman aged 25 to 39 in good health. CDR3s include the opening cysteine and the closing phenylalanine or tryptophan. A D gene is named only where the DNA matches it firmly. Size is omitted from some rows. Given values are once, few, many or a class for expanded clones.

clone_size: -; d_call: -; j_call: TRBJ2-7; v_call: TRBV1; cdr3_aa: CTSSRSSGASYEQYF; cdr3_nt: TGCACCAGCAGCCGCTCTAGCGGGGCCTCCTACGAGCAGTACTTC
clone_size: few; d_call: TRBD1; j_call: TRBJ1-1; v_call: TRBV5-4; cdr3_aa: CASIQTGSGTEAFF; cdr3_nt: TGTGCCAGCATCCAGACAGGGAGTGGTACTGAAGCTTTCTTT
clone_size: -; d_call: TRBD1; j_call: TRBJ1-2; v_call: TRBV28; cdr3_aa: CASRRDRGMYGYTF; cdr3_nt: TGTGCCAGCCGACGGGACAGGGGAATGTATGGCTACACCTTC
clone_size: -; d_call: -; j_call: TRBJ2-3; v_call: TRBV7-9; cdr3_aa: CASSRSPYTMAPATDTQYF; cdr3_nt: TGTGCCAGCAGCCGATCTCCATACACAATGGCCCCTGCCACAGATACGCAGTATTTT
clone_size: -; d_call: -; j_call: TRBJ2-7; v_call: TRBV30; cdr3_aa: CAWSVHYVVRTYGEQYF; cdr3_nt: TGTGCCTGGAGTGTTCACTACGTGGTTAGGACCTACGGCGAGCAGTACTTC
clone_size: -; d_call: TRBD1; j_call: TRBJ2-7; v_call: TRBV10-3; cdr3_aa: CAISENTGGEQYF; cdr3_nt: TGTGCCATCAGTGAGAATACAGGGGGCGAGCAGTACTTC
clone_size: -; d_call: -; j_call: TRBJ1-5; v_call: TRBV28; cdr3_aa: CASSLLGGGHQPQHF; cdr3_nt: TGTGCCAGCAGTCTCCTTGGGGGGGGGCATCAGCCCCAGCATTTT
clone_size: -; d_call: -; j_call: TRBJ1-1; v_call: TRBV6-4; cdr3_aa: CASSDSIYTEAFF; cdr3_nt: TGTGCCAGCAGTGACTCGATTTACACTGAAGCTTTCTTT
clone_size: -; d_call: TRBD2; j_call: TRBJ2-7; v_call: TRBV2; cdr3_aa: CASNPGRNYEQYF; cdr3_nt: TGTGCCAGCAACCCCGGGAGGAACTACGAGCAGTACTTC
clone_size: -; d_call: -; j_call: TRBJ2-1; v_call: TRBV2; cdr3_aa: CASREGSNEQFF; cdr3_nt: TGTGCCAGCAGGGAGGGGTCAAATGAGCAGTTCTTC
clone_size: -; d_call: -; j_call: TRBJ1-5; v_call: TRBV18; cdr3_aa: CASSPPGFSNQPQHF; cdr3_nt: TGTGCCAGCTCACCACCCGGCTTTAGCAATCAGCCCCAGCATTTT
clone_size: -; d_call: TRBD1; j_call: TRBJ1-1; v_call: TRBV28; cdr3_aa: CASSFLAGGYAEAFF; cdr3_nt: TGTGCCAGCAGTTTTCTGGCAGGGGGCTACGCTGAAGCTTTCTTT
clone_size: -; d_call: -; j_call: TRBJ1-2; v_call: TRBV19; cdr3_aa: CASSRMGNYGYTF; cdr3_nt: TGTGCCAGTAGTAGAATGGGAAACTATGGCTACACCTTC
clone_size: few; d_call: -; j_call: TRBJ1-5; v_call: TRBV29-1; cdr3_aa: CSVEVEGHQPQHF; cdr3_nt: TGCAGCGTTGAAGTGGAGGGCCATCAGCCCCAGCATTTT
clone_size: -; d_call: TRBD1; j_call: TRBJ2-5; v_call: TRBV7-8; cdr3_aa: CASSAEDRGTPQYF; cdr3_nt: TGTGCCAGCAGCGCCGAAGACAGGGGGACCCCCCAGTACTTC
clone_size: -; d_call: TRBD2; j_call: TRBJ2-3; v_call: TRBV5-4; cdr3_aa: CASSSGLAGGLSTDTQYF; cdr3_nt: TGTGCCAGCAGCTCGGGACTAGCGGGAGGTCTTAGCACAGATACGCAGTATTTT
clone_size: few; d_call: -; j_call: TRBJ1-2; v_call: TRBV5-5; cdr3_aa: CASSTDTPRVVDGYTF; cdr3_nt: TGTGCCAGCAGCACGGACACGCCAAGGGTTGTCGATGGCTACACCTTC
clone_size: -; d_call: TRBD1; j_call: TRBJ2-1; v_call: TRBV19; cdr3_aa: CASSAPGQTNEQFF; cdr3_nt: TGTGCCAGTAGTGCACCGGGACAGACCAATGAGCAGTTCTTC
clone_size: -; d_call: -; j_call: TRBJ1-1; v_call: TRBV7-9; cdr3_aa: CASSLKESTEAFF; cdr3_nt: TGTGCCAGCAGCTTAAAGGAGTCCACTGAAGCTTTCTTT
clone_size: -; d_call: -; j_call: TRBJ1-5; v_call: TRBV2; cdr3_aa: CASKREGNQPQHF; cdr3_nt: TGTGCCAGCAAAAGGGAGGGCAATCAGCCCCAGCATTTT
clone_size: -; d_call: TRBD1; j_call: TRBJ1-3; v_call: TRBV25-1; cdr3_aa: CASSFQGVDTIYF; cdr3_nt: TGTGCCAGCAGCTTCCAGGGGGTAGACACCATATATTTT
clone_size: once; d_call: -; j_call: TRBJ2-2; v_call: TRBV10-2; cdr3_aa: CAAGNTGELFF; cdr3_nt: TGCGCCGCAGGGAACACCGGGGAGCTGTTTTTT
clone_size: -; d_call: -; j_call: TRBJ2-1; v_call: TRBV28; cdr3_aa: CASSTPSGAYNEQFF; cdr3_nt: TGTGCCAGCAGTACCCCCTCAGGGGCATACAATGAGCAGTTCTTC
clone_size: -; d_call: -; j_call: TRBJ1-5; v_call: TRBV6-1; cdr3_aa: CASRGNTYQPQHF; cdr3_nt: TGTGCCAGCAGGGGTAATACGTATCAGCCCCAGCATTTT
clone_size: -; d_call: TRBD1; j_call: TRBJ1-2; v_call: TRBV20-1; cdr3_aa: CSGQGANGYTF; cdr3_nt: TGCAGTGGACAGGGGGCGAATGGCTACACCTTC
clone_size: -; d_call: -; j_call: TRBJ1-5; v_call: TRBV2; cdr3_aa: CASSEGTANQPQHF; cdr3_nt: TGTGCCAGCAGTGAAGGGACAGCCAATCAGCCCCAGCATTTT
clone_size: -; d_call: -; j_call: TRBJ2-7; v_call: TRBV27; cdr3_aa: CASSLSGSPYEQYF; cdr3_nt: TGTGCCAGCAGTTTATCAGGGTCGCCCTACGAGCAGTACTTC
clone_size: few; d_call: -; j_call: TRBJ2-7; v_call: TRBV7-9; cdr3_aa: CASSLDFPGFDEQYF; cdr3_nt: TGTGCCAGCAGCTTAGATTTCCCAGGGTTTGATGAGCAGTACTTC
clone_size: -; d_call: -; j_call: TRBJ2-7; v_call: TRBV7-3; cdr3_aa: CASSFGQSRDFAEQYF; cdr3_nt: TGTGCCAGCAGCTTTGGACAGTCCCGGGACTTTGCCGAGCAGTACTTC
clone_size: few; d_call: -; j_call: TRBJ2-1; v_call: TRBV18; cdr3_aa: CASSPPGAINEQFF; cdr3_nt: TGTGCCAGCTCACCACCAGGAGCGATCAATGAGCAGTTCTTC
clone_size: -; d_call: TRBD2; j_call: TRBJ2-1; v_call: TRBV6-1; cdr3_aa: CASSEAGGDYNEQFF; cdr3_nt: TGTGCCAGCAGTGAAGCGGGAGGGGACTACAATGAGCAGTTCTTC
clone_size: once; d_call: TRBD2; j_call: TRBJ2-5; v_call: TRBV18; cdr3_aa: CASSPRAQREGETQYF; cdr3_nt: TGTGCCAGCTCACCCCGGGCCCAGCGGGAGGGAGAGACCCAGTACTTC
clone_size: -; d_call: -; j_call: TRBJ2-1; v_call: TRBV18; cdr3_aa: CASSPPQGPEQFF; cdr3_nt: TGTGCCAGCTCACCACCACAGGGACCTGAGCAGTTCTTC